The next 9 T cell receptor beta chains were all read from a single sample in a study of T cells in Graves' hyperthyroidism and ophthalmopathy. Using RNA transcripts as the source, TCR beta CDR3 regions were amplified. First-round RT-PCR of the TCR CDR3 relied on the HTBI primer set. TCRdb ran MiXCR on the multiplex PCR reads and lists one entry per CDR3 protein. The sample lists around 580,000 distinct CDR3 sequences, over 15% occurring once. Input material: blood. The receptors originated from a woman in her late teens or twenties with Graves' hyperthyroidism.

The gene calls are TRBV11-2 and TRBJ2-1, with D possibly matching TRBD1 (6 bases). From germline, CDR1 is SGHAT and CDR2 FQNNGV. The V gene lost 3 bases and the J gene lost 7 bases, with 16 bases spanning the gap. The CDR3 contains 15 residues. The CDR3 loop reads CASSFGLGAFNEQFF. CDR3 DNA sequence: TGTGCCAGCAGCTTCGGACTGGGGGCCTTTAATGAGCAGTTCTTC.

The V call is TRBV28, the J call TRBJ2-3; 8 bases line up with TRBD2. CDR3 size: 16 residues. J was trimmed by 2 bases and V by 3 bases; bases with no gene match: 7. From germline, CDR1 is MDHEN and CDR2 SYDVKM. The CDR3 is CASSFFQRGNTDTQYF. The CDR3 nucleotides read TGTGCCAGCAGTTTTTTCCAGCGGGGGAACACAGATACGCAGTATTTT.

This clonotype showed up many times. V is TRBV6-1 and J is TRBJ2-1; D remains ambiguous. This CDR3 has 14 residues. Per the germline V gene, CDR1 is MNHNS and CDR2 is SASEGT. Trimming removed 7 bases from V and 0 bases from J, with 10 bases in between. CDR3 nucleotide sequence: TGTGCCAGCATGTCGCCGAACTCCTACAATGAGCAGTTCTTC. As protein: CASMSPNSYNEQFF.

This clonotype was recorded many times. The rearrangement joins TRBV3-1 to TRBJ2-3, with TRBD2 as a possible D gene (6 bases). The CDR3 covers 15 residues. V lost 0 bases, J lost 5 bases, and 12 bases lay in between. Germline V gene sequence: CDR1 LGHDT, CDR2 YNNKEL (reference sequence). In nucleotides, the CDR3 is TGTGCCAGCAGCCAAGACGGGCCAGCGGGAGATACGCAGTATTTT. Amino acids: CASSQDGPAGDTQYF.

This clonotype occurred many times. The chain combines TRBV20-1 with TRBJ2-3, with 14 bases aligning to TRBD2. The CDR3 has 19 amino acids. The J segment lost 6 bases and the V segment lost 5 bases, leaving 19 bases of the junction unmatched. The germline V gene has CDR1 DFQATT and CDR2 SNEGSKA (reference sequence). The CDR3 is CSASPGTRLAGGPSDTQYF. CDR3 bases: TGCAGTGCTTCCCCCGGGACAAGACTAGCGGGAGGGCCTAGTGATACGCAGTATTTT.

The chain employs TRBV15 and TRBJ1-6; 7 nucleotides line up with TRBD1. With V trimmed by 5 bases and J by 9 bases, 10 bases remained unmatched. Germline CDR1 reads LNHNV; CDR2 reads YYDKDF (reference sequence). The CDR3 spans 15 residues. The CDR3 region is CATSQLTGRASPLHF. CDR3 DNA sequence: TGTGCCACCAGCCAACTGACAGGGAGAGCTTCACCCCTCCACTTT.

This clonotype was seen repeatedly, ten times or more. The J gene is TRBJ1-5, the V gene TRBV30; TRBD1 aligns across 7 bases. The CDR3 has 13 amino acids. Germline V gives CDR1 GTSNPN, CDR2 SVGIG (reference sequence). The V and J ends lost 2 bases and 2 bases, in that order; junction bases with no gene match: 0. The CDR3 DNA reads as TGTGCCTGGAGTACAGGGGGCAATCAGCCCCAGCATTTT. This sequence encodes CAWSTGGNQPQHF. Variable domain in full (rest from reference TRBV30 and TRBJ1-5): SQTIHQWPATLVQPVGSPLSLECTVEGTSNPNLYWYRQAAGRGLQLLFYSVGIGQISSEVPQNLSASRPQDRQFILSSKKLLLSDSGFYLCAWSTGGNQPQHFGDGTRLSIL.

This chain joins TRBV4-1 and TRBJ2-1; D is unresolved. The CDR3 has 14 amino acids. V was shortened by 2 bases and J by 6 bases, with 11 bases between the two germline ends. Germline CDR1 MGHRA, CDR2 YSYEKL. The CDR3 here is CASSQNFAPNEQFF. In nucleotides, the CDR3 is TGCGCCAGCAGCCAAAATTTTGCCCCCAATGAGCAGTTCTTC.

For this clonotype: This may be a read error, as it is one base from a much larger clone. The V and J genes are TRBV4-2 and TRBJ2-2; 7 bases fit TRBD1. This CDR3 is built from 15 residues. The V and J ends lost 8 bases and 6 bases, in that order; junction bases with no gene match: 12. CDR1 is LGHNA and CDR2 is YNFKEQ in the germline V gene. The CDR3 DNA sequence: TGTGCCAGCGGCGGGCAGGGGGTTAACGCCGGGGAGCTGTTTTTT. It is translated as CASGGQGVNAGELFF.